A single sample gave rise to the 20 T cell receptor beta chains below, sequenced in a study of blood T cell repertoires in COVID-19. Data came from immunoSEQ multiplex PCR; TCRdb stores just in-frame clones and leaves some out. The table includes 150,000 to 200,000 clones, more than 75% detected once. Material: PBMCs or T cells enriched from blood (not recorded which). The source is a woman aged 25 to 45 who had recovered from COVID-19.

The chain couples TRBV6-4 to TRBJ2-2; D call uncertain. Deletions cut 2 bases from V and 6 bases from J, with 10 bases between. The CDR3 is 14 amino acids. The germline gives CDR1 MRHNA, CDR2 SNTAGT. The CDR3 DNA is TGTGCCAGCAGTGACGGGTCCGGGTCCGGGGAGCTGTTTTTT. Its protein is CASSDGSGSGELFF.

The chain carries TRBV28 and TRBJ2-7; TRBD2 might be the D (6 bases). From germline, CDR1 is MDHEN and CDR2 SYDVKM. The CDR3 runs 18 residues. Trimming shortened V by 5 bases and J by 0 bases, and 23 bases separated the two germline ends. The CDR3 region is CASSPPMGAGLSSYEQYF. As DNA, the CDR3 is TGTGCCAGCAGTCCCCCGATGGGCGCGGGGTTAAGCTCCTACGAGCAGTACTTC.

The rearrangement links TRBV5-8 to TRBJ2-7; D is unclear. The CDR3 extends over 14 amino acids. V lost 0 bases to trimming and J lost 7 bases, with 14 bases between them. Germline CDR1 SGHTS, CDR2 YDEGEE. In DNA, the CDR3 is TGTGCCAGCAGCTTGGCCGGGTCGGCGTGGGAGCAGTACTTC. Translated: CASSLAGSAWEQYF.

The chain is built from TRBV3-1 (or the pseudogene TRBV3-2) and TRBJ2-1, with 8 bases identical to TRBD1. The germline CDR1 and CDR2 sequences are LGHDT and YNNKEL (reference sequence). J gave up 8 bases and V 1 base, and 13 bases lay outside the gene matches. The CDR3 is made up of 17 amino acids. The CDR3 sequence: CASSQGTPGTGGYEQFF. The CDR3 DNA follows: TGTGCCAGCAGCCAAGGGACCCCCGGGACAGGAGGTTATGAGCAGTTCTTC.

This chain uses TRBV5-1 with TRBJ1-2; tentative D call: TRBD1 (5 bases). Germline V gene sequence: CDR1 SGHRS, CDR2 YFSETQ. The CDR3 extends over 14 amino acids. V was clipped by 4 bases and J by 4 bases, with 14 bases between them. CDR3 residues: CASSLVGDSYGYTF. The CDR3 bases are TGCGCCAGCAGCCTGGTCGGGGACTCCTATGGCTACACCTTC.

The CDR3 nucleotides are TGTGCCAGCGGAAAGGGGGCTGGGTACGAGCAGTACTTC. Encoded protein: CASGKGAGYEQYF. The V gene is TRBV6-5, the J gene TRBJ2-7, with 7 nucleotides matching TRBD1. The V and J ends lost 8 bases and 4 bases, in that order; junction bases with no gene match: 8. CDR1 and CDR2 from the germline V gene are MNHEY and SVGAGI. The CDR3 is 13 amino acids.

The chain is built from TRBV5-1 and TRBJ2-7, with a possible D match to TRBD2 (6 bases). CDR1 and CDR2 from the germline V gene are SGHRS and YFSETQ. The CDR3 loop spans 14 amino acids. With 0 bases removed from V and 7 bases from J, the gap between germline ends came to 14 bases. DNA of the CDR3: TGCGCCAGCAGCTTGGACCCTTCGGCGGGGGAGCAGTACTTC. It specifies CASSLDPSAGEQYF.

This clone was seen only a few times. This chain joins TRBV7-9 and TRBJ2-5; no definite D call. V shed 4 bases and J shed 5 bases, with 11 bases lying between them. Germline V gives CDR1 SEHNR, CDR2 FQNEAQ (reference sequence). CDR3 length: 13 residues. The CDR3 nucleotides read TGTGCCAGCAGCTCGGTCGATCGCGAGACCCAGTACTTC. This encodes CASSSVDRETQYF.

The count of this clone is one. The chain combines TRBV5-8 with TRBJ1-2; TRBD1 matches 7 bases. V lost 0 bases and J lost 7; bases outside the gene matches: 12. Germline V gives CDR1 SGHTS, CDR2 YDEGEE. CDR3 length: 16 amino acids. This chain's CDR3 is CASSLDLQGPKIGYTF. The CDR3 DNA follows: TGTGCCAGCAGCTTGGACTTACAGGGGCCGAAGATTGGCTACACCTTC.

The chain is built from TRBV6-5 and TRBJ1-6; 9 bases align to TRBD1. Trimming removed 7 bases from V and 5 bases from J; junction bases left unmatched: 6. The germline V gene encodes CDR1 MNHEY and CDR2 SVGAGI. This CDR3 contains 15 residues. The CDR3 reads CASTGTGSDNSPLHF. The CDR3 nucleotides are TGTGCCAGCACCGGGACAGGGTCGGATAATTCACCCCTCCACTTT.

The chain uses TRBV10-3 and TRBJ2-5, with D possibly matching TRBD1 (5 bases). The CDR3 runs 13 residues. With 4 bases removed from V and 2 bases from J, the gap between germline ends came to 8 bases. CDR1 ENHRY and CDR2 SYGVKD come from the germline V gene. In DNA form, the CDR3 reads TGTGCCATCAGTGGGGGCAAGCAAGAGACCCAGTACTTC. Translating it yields CAISGGKQETQYF.

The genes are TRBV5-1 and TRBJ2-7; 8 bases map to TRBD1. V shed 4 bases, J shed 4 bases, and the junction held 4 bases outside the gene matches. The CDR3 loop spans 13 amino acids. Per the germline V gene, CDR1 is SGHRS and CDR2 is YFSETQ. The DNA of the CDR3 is TGCGCCAGCAGCGAAGACAGGGGTTACGAGCAGTACTTC. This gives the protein CASSEDRGYEQYF. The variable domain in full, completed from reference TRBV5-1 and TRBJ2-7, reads KAGVTQTPRYLIKTRGQQVTLSCSPISGHRSVSWYQQTPGQGLQFLFEYFSETQRNKGNFPGRFSGRQFSNSRSEMNVSTLELGDSALYLCASSEDRGYEQYFGPGTRLTVT.

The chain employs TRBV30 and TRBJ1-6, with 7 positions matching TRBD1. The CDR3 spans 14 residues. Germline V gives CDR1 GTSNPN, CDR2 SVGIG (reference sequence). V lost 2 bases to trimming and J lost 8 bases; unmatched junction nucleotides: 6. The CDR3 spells CAWSPGGSHSPLHF. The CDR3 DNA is TGTGCCTGGAGTCCAGGGGGATCCCATTCACCCCTCCACTTT.

CDR3 protein: CASSPPSGGNNEQFF. The CDR3 DNA is TGTGCCAGCTCACCACCGTCGGGAGGAAACAATGAGCAGTTCTTC. This rearrangement joins TRBV18 to TRBJ2-1, with TRBD2 identical over 7 bases. Germline-derived CDR1 and CDR2 are KGHSH and LQKENI. The CDR3 is 15 residues long. The trim removed 0 bases at V and 5 bases at J, leaving 4 bases unmatched. The complete variable domain, with remaining parts taken from reference TRBV18 and TRBJ2-1, reads NAGVMQNPRHLVRRRGQEARLRCSPMKGHSHVYWYRQLPEEGLKFMVYLQKENIIDESGMPKERFSAEFPKEGPSILRIQQVVRGDSAAYFCASSPPSGGNNEQFFGPGTRLTVL.

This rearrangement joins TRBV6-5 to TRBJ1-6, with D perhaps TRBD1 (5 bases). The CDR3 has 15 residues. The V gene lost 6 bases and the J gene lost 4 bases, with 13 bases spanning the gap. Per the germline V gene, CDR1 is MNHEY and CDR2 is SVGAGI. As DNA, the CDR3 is TGTGCCAGCAGCCCAGCGGGACTGTATAATTCACCCCTCCACTTT. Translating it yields CASSPAGLYNSPLHF.

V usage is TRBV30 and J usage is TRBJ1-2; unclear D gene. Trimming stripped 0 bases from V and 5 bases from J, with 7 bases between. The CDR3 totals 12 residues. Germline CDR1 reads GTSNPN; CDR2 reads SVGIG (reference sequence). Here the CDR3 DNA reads TGTGCCTGGAGTGTAGAGGGATATGGCTACACCTTC. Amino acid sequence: CAWSVEGYGYTF.

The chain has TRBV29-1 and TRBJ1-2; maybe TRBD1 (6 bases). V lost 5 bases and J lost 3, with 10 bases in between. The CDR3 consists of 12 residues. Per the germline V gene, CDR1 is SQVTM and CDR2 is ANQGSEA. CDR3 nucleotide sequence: TGCAGCGTTCACAGGGTTGACTATGGCTACACCTTC. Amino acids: CSVHRVDYGYTF.

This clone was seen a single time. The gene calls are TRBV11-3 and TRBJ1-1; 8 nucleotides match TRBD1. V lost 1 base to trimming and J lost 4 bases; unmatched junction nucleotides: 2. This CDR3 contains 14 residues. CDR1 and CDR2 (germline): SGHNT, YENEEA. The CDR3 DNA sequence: TGTGCCAGCAGCTTAGGACAGGGGATCACTGAAGCTTTCTTT. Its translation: CASSLGQGITEAFF.

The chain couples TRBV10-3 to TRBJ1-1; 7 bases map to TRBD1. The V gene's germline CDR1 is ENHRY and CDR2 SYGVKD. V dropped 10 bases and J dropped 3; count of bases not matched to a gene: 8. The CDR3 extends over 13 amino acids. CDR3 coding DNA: TGTGCCACAGGGGGTAGTAGAGACACTGAAGCTTTCTTT. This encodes CATGGSRDTEAFF.

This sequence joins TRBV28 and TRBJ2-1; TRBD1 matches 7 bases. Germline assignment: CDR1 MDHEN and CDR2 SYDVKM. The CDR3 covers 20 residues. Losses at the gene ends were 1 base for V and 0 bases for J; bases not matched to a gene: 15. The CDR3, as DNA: TGTGCCAGCAGTTTATTAGCTTTGGCCGACAGGGAAAGCTCCTACAATGAGCAGTTCTTC. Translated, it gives CASSLLALADRESSYNEQFF. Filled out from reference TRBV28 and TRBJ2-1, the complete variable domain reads DVKVTQSSRYLVKRTGEKVFLECVQDMDHENMFWYRQDPGLGLRLIYFSYDVKMKEKGDIPEGYSVSREKKERFSLILESASTNQTSMYLCASSLLALADRESSYNEQFFGPGTRLTVL.